A single sample gave rise to the 5 T cell receptor beta chains below, sequenced in a study of T cells in Graves' hyperthyroidism and ophthalmopathy. RNA transcripts provided the source from which TCR beta CDR3 regions were amplified. The HTBI set primed first-round TCR CDR3 RT-PCR. TCRdb itself ran the multiplex PCR reads through MiXCR, one entry per CDR3 protein. The sample lists some 460,000 distinct CDR3 sequences, about 15% occurring once. Input material: blood. The origin of the receptors is a woman aged 18-30 years with Graves' hyperthyroidism.

This clonotype was seen only a few times. The CDR3 protein is CASSPGGVRYNEQFF. In nucleotides, the CDR3 is TGTGCCAGCAGTCCCGGGGGGGTCCGGTACAATGAGCAGTTCTTC. The chain joins TRBV6-2 or TRBV6-3 to TRBJ2-1; TRBD2 agrees at 8 bases. CDR1 MNHEY and CDR2 SVGEGT come from the germline V gene. CDR3 length equals 15 residues. V lost 5 bases to trimming and J lost 4 bases; unmatched junction nucleotides: 7.

CDR3 loop: CASSISQEEDSPLHF. The CDR3 DNA reads TGTGCCAGTAGTATTTCGCAGGAGGAAGATTCACCCCTCCACTTT. The chain links TRBV19 to TRBJ1-6; D gene unclear. This CDR3 has 15 amino acids. With 3 bases removed from V and 8 bases from J, the gap between germline ends came to 14 bases. Per germline, CDR1 LNHDA and CDR2 SQIVND (reference sequence).

The table lists this clonotype with many counts. The J gene is TRBJ2-2, the V gene TRBV12-3 or TRBV12-4; 8 bases agree with TRBD2. V trimming: 5 bases; J trimming: 4 bases; junction bases outside the gene matches: 6. This CDR3 region has 15 residues. This CDR3 reads CASSQRETGTGELFF. The CDR3 DNA reads as TGTGCCAGCAGTCAGCGGGAGACGGGCACCGGGGAGCTGTTTTTT.

The CDR3 reads CASSLTGHYGYTF. CDR3 sequence (DNA): TGTGCCAGCAGTCTAACGGGTCACTATGGCTACACCTTC. The V call is TRBV12-3 or TRBV12-4, the J call TRBJ1-2, with no clear D. CDR3 length: 13 amino acids. The V end lost 5 bases, the J end lost 3 bases, and 10 bases lay between the germline ends.

This clonotype was counted many times. The chain is built from TRBV7-9 and TRBJ1-2, with D possibly TRBD1 on 5 matching bases. The CDR3 runs 18 residues. V was cut by 8 bases and J by 3 bases, with 28 bases left in between. Germline values: CDR1 SEHNR, CDR2 FQNEAQ (reference sequence). The DNA of the CDR3 is TGTGCCAGCCCGGAGGTGCGGGACCAGGTCCCCCGCGACTATGGCTACACCTTC. Translated: CASPEVRDQVPRDYGYTF.